The entry below describes one T cell receptor beta chain. Data came from immunoSEQ multiplex PCR; TCRdb stores just in-frame clones and leaves some out. The sample lists approximately 2,300,000 clones, about 90% occurring once. The data stem from a study of shared clonotypes between healthy human individuals. Trimming took off 4 bases at V and 0 bases at J, with 16 bases between the two ends. The V gene's germline CDR1 is MNHEY and CDR2 SMNVEV (reference sequence). The CDR3 covers 16 residues. Both subsets, CD45RA+ naive and CD45RA-negative memory, were split from the CD4+ cells. This clonotype was obtained from a man between 18 and 35 years old in good health. Some clones in this sample may be carry-over from other donors' samples. This chain uses TRBV27 with TRBJ2-7, with D perhaps TRBD2 (6 bases). The sample comprised naive CD4+ T cells from PBMCs. This sample's subset: CD45RA+ positively selected. This CDR3 is CASSSPGRDRSYEQYF. CDR3 in DNA: TGTGCCAGCAGTTCCCCAGGGCGGGATCGCTCCTACGAGCAGTACTTC.